Listed here is a single TCR beta chain. This entry comes from a study of blood T cell repertoires in COVID-19. The protocol was immunoSEQ multiplex PCR, while the TCRdb copy is restricted to in-frame clones and leaves out a portion. The sample yields 130,000 to 150,000 clones, 80% to 85% seen once. Germline V gene data show CDR1 as LNHNV and CDR2 as YYDKDF (reference sequence). The V end lost 1 base, the J end lost 4 bases, and 7 bases lay between the germline ends. The CDR3 runs to 13 residues. The sample comprised PBMCs or T cells enriched from blood (not recorded which). The clonotype comes from a woman aged 50 to 60 who had been exposed to COVID-19. The rearrangement uses TRBV15 and TRBJ1-1; D is ambiguous. CDR3 bases: TGTGCCACCAGCAGAGTCCGGAGCACTGAAGCTTTCTTT. Translated: CATSRVRSTEAFF.